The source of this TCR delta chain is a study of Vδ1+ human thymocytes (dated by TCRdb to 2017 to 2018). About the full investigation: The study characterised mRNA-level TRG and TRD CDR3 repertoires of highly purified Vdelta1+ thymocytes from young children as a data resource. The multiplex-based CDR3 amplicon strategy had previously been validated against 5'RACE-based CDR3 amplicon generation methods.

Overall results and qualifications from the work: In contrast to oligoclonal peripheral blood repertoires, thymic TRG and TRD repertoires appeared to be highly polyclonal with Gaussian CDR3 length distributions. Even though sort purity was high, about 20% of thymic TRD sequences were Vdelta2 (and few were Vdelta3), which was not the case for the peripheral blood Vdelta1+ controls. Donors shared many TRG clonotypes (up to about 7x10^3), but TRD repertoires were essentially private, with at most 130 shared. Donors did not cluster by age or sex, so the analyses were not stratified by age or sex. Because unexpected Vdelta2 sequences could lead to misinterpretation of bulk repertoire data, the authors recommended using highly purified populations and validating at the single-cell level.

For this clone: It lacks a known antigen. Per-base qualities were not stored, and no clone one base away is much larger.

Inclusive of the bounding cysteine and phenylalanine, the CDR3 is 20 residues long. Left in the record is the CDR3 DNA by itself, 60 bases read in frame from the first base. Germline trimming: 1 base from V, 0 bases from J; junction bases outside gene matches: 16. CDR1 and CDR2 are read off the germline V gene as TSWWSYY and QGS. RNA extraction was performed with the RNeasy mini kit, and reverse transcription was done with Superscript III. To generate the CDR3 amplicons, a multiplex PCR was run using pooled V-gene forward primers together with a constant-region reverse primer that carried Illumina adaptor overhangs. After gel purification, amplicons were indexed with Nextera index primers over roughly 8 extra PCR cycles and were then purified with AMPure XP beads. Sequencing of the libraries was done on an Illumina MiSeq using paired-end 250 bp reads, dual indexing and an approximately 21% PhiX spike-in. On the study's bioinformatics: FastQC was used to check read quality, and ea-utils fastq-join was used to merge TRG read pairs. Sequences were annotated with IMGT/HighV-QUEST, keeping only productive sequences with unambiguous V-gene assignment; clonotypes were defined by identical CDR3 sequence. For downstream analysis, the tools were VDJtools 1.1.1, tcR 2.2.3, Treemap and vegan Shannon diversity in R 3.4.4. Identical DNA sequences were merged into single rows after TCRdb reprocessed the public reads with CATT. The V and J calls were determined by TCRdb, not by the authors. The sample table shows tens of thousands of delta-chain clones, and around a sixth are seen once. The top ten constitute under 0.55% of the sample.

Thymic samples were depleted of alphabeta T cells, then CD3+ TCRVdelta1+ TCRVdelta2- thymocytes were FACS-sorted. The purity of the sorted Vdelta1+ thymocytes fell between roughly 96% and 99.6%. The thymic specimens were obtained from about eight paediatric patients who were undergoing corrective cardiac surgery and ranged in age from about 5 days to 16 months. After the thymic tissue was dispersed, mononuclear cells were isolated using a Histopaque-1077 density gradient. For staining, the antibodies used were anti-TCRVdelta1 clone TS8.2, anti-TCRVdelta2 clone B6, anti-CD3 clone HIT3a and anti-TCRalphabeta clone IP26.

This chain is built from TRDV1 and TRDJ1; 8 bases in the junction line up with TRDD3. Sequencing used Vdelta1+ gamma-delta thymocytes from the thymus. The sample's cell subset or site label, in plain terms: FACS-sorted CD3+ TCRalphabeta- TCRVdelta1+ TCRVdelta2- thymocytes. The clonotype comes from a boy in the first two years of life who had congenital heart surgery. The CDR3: CALGERPCSGGGLYTDKLIF. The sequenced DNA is TGTGCTCTTGGGGAACGGCCCTGTTCTGGGGGAGGACTGTACACCGATAAACTCATCTTT.